One and the same sample provided the 23 T cell receptor beta chains below, sequenced in a study of CD8 T cells in Susac syndrome. A quantity of about 0.5 to 1 ug RNA underwent reverse transcription using random hexamers. TCRdb recomputed calls from the immunoSEQ multiplex PCR reads with MiXCR, one row per CDR3 protein. The data hold 200,000 or so distinct CDR3 sequences, with about 96% observed a single time. The specimen was CD4+ T cells from PBMCs. The receptors were gathered from a human donor with multiple sclerosis.

The chain has TRBV3-1 and TRBJ2-2; D is unclear. The CDR3 length is 14 residues. The V end was cut by 0 bases, the J end by 1 base, with 3 bases between. Germline loops: CDR1 LGHDT, CDR2 YNNKEL (reference sequence). This chain's CDR3 is CASSQERNTGELFF. The CDR3 DNA is TGTGCCAGCAGCCAAGAGCGGAACACCGGGGAGCTGTTTTTT. Variable domain in full (rest from reference TRBV3-1 and TRBJ2-2): DTAVSQTPKYLVTQMGNDKSIKCEQNLGHDTMYWYKQDSKKFLKIMFSYNNKELIINETVPNRFSPKSPDKAHLNLHINSLELGDSAVYFCASSQERNTGELFFGEGSRLTVL.

The genes are TRBV9 and TRBJ1-1; 8 positions agree with TRBD1. The V and J ends lost 4 bases and 6 bases, in that order; junction bases with no gene match: 8. The CDR3 spans 14 residues. Germline CDR1 reads SGDLS; CDR2 reads YYNGEE. CDR3 DNA: TGTGCCAGCAGCAGGGACAGGTCGCGGGCTGAAGCTTTCTTT. Protein sequence: CASSRDRSRAEAFF.

J is TRBJ1-1 and V is TRBV20-1; 9 bases are a match to TRBD1. The V segment lost 6 bases and the J segment 0 bases; nucleotides outside the gene matches: 11. The CDR3 covers 16 residues. The germline gives CDR1 DFQATT, CDR2 SNEGSKA (reference sequence). In DNA, the CDR3 is TGCAGTGCCAGGACAGGGGTTCCCACGCTGAACACTGAAGCTTTCTTT. Residues: CSARTGVPTLNTEAFF.

The J gene is TRBJ1-5, the V gene TRBV10-3; 7 bases are a match to TRBD1. The germline V gene has CDR1 ENHRY and CDR2 SYGVKD. The CDR3 length is 14 residues. Trimming removed 5 bases from V and 7 bases from J; junction bases left unmatched: 8. The CDR3 coding sequence is TGTGCCATCAGTTTTGACAGGGTAGGACAGCCCCAGCATTTT. This encodes CAISFDRVGQPQHF.

V is TRBV29-1 and J is TRBJ1-2; 8 bases match TRBD1. This CDR3 contains 18 residues. V lost 3 bases to trimming and J lost 7 bases; unmatched junction nucleotides: 22. Germline assignment: CDR1 SQVTM and CDR2 ANQGSEA. DNA for the CDR3: TGCAGCGTTGAGGATCGCGGGGCAGGGGGCGCGAGACGGAGTGGCTACACCTTC. Translated, it gives CSVEDRGAGGARRSGYTF.

The chain uses TRBV4-2 and TRBJ2-4; no reliable D call. The CDR3 loop spans 17 amino acids. Germline assignment: CDR1 LGHNA and CDR2 YNFKEQ. The ends were cut back, 1 base at V and 1 base at J, with 14 bases in the middle. CDR3 sequence (DNA): TGTGCCAGCAGCCAAGTGCCCGGGTTGACGGCCAAAAACATTCAGTACTTC. Amino acids: CASSQVPGLTAKNIQYF.

The J gene is TRBJ1-1, the V gene TRBV5-1; 9 bases fit TRBD1. CDR1 and CDR2 from the germline V gene are SGHRS and YFSETQ. This CDR3 has 14 amino acids. With V trimmed by 3 bases and J by 6 bases, 6 bases remained unmatched. CDR3 nucleotide sequence: TGCGCCAGCAGCTGGAACCGACAGGGGGCTGAAGCTTTCTTT. It is translated as CASSWNRQGAEAFF.

This clonotype came up a few times. CDR3 loop: CASSHRDYEQYF. DNA of the CDR3: TGTGCCAGCAGTCACCGGGACTACGAGCAGTACTTC. The J gene is TRBJ2-7, the V gene TRBV6-5, with a tentative D call TRBD2 (5 bases). V was cut by 5 bases and J by 3 bases, with 8 bases left in between. Germline V gene lookup returns CDR1 MNHEY and CDR2 SVGAGI. CDR3 length equals 12 residues.

V usage is TRBV9 and J usage is TRBJ2-5; D gene uncertain. The CDR3 extends over 16 amino acids. Looked up from germline, CDR1 is SGDLS and CDR2 is YYNGEE. V lost 4 bases and J lost 4, with 20 bases in between. CDR3 coding DNA: TGTGCCAGCAGCCCGACCCGGGCCGTGTTTGGAGAGACCCAGTACTTC. Its protein is CASSPTRAVFGETQYF. The whole variable domain, filled in from reference TRBV9 and TRBJ2-5, reads DSGVTQTPKHLITATGQRVTLRCSPRSGDLSVYWYQQSLDQGLQFLIQYYNGEERAKGNILERFSAQQFPDLHSELNLSSLELGDSALYFCASSPTRAVFGETQYFGPGTRLLVL.

V gene TRBV12-3 or TRBV12-4 combines with J gene TRBJ1-5; D is perhaps TRBD1 (6 bases). The CDR3 loop spans 12 amino acids. V dropped 3 bases and J dropped 14 bases, with 14 bases sitting between them. In nucleotides, the CDR3 is TGTGCCAGCAGTTTTGACGGGACAAGGGAGCATTTT. Protein: CASSFDGTREHF.

The CDR3 is CASSKTSKNEQFF. The CDR3 coding sequence is TGTGCCAGCAGTAAGACTAGCAAGAATGAGCAGTTCTTC. The chain couples TRBV27 to TRBJ2-1; the match to TRBD2 covers 7 bases. The germline CDR1 and CDR2 sequences are MNHEY and SMNVEV (reference sequence). The ends lost 5 bases at V and 7 bases at J; junction bases unmatched: 5. This CDR3 has 13 residues.

This chain links TRBV2 with TRBJ2-6; 11 bases match TRBD2. The germline V gene has CDR1 SNHLY and CDR2 FYNNEI. Unmatched junction bases numbered 7, after V lost 5 bases and J lost 1 base. The CDR3 spans 18 residues. This CDR3 is CASSLLAGGPSGANVLTF. CDR3 DNA sequence: TGTGCCAGCAGTCTGTTAGCGGGGGGGCCTTCTGGGGCCAACGTCCTGACTTTC.

This chain uses TRBV20-1 with TRBJ2-7; 9 bases line up with TRBD2. V shed 3 bases and J 7 bases; nucleotides not matched to a gene: 10. From germline, CDR1 is DFQATT and CDR2 SNEGSKA (reference sequence). The CDR3 loop spans 14 amino acids. In nucleotides, the CDR3 is TGCAGTGCTAGCCTCTTGCGGGGGGGTGGTGAGCAGTACTTC. It yields the protein CSASLLRGGGEQYF.

This chain connects TRBV12-3 or TRBV12-4 to TRBJ1-1; D is unclear. This CDR3 comprises 15 residues. Trimming removed 6 bases from V and 4 bases from J, with 18 bases in between. In DNA form, the CDR3 reads TGTGCCAGCAGCCGGAGAAAAGGAGACCCCACTGAAGCTTTCTTT. This gives the protein CASSRRKGDPTEAFF.

This chain links TRBV14 with TRBJ2-7, with D maybe TRBD1 (5 bases). Trimming shortened V by 1 base and J by 4 bases, and 17 bases separated the two germline ends. CDR3 length: 16 amino acids. In germline, CDR1 is SGHDN, CDR2 FVKESK. CDR3 nucleotides: TGTGCCAGCAGCCAAGGGAGACCAGGGTTGGGGTACGAGCAGTACTTC. Amino acids: CASSQGRPGLGYEQYF.

V gene TRBV7-9 combines with J gene TRBJ1-5; tentatively, D is TRBD1 (5 bases). Germline-derived CDR1 and CDR2 are SEHNR and FQNEAQ (reference sequence). This CDR3 is 13 amino acids long. Trimming took off 5 bases at V and 9 bases at J, with 14 bases between the two ends. CDR3 loop: CASSVDSHGPQHF. DNA for the CDR3: TGTGCCAGCAGCGTAGACAGTCATGGGCCCCAGCATTTT.

The J gene is TRBJ2-2, the V gene TRBV29-1, with 9 bases lining up with TRBD2. Germline V gene data show CDR1 as SQVTM and CDR2 as ANQGSEA. The CDR3 consists of 13 residues. Trimming took 4 bases from V and 6 from J; bases not matched to a gene: 3. The CDR3, as DNA: TGCAGCGTTGTACTAGCGGGTGCCGGGGAGCTGTTTTTT. It is translated as CSVVLAGAGELFF.

The chain couples TRBV30 to TRBJ2-3; 7 bases are shared with TRBD1. Germline lookup yields CDR1 GTSNPN and CDR2 SVGIG (reference sequence). V lost 0 bases and J lost 12; bases outside the gene matches: 12. The CDR3 contains 14 residues. The DNA for the CDR3 is TGTGCCTGGAGTGTACAGGGGTACGCCGGAGCTCAGTATTTT. Its translation: CAWSVQGYAGAQYF.

V usage is TRBV14 and J usage is TRBJ2-1; 11 bases are a match to TRBD1. J lost 8 bases, V lost 8 bases, and 8 bases had no gene match. The CDR3 spans 14 residues. In germline, CDR1 is SGHDN, CDR2 FVKESK. CDR3 residues: CASGTGGPADEQFF. The CDR3 DNA reads TGTGCCAGCGGGACAGGGGGGCCCGCAGATGAGCAGTTCTTC.

This sequence joins TRBV29-1 and TRBJ1-5; maybe TRBD1 (5 bases). CDR3 length: 15 amino acids. V lost 4 bases, J lost 7 bases, and 20 bases lay in between. Germline CDR1 is SQVTM and CDR2 is ANQGSEA. In nucleotides, the CDR3 is TGCAGCGTTGCCTCGGGTTGGGGGATGGGACAGCCCCAGCATTTT. Translated: CSVASGWGMGQPQHF.

The chain has TRBV12-3 or TRBV12-4 and TRBJ1-1; D is unresolved. V was cut by 4 bases and J by 0 bases, with 6 bases left in between. The CDR3 is 13 residues long. CDR3 DNA: TGTGCCAGCAGTTCCTACATGAACACTGAAGCTTTCTTT. The encoded protein is CASSSYMNTEAFF.

The J gene is TRBJ2-7, the V gene TRBV6-2 or TRBV6-3, with D unclear. This CDR3 region has 12 residues. CDR1 and CDR2 (germline): MNHEY, SVGEGT. The ends were cut back, 5 bases at V and 8 bases at J, with 13 bases in the middle. CDR3 sequence: CASSRGGRKQYF. The CDR3 DNA sequence: TGTGCCAGCAGTCGCGGCGGTAGGAAGCAGTACTTC.

The J gene is TRBJ2-1, the V gene TRBV2; D might be TRBD2 (5 bases). CDR1 is SNHLY, CDR2 FYNNEI, per germline. This CDR3 has 15 residues. V lost 6 bases and J lost 7, with 19 bases in between. The CDR3 DNA is TGTGCCAGCAGCGGTAGGACTGCCCCTCTAAATGAGCAGTTCTTC. Translating it yields CASSGRTAPLNEQFF. The whole variable domain, remainder taken from reference TRBV2 and TRBJ2-1, is EPEVTQTPSHQVTQMGQEVILRCVPISNHLYFYWYRQILGQKVEFLVSFYNNEISEKSEIFDDQFSVERPDGSNFTLKIRSTKLEDSAMYFCASSGRTAPLNEQFFGPGTRLTVL.